One sample yielded the 3 T cell receptor beta chains listed below, sequenced in a study of shared clonotypes between healthy human individuals. The protocol was immunoSEQ multiplex PCR, while the TCRdb copy is restricted to in-frame clones and leaves out a portion. This table has fewer than 1.8 million clones, approximately 98.5% appearing once. Sequencing used naive CD4+ T cells sorted from blood. Specified subset: CD45RA+ positively selected. These receptors were taken from a man in his thirties or forties in good health.

The chain joins TRBV5-4 to TRBJ2-4; D perhaps matches TRBD1 (6 bases). This CDR3 spans 16 amino acids. CDR1 and CDR2 from the germline V gene are SGHNT and YYREEE (reference sequence). Trimming cost V 4 bases and J 0 bases, with 14 bases left between them. CDR3 loop: CASSDGTNIAKNIQYF. The CDR3 DNA reads as TGTGCCAGCAGCGATGGGACAAACATAGCCAAAAACATTCAGTACTTC.

The J gene is TRBJ1-2, the V gene TRBV28; 10 bases fit TRBD1. CDR3 size: 12 residues. Germline V gene sequence: CDR1 MDHEN, CDR2 SYDVKM. V lost 3 bases to trimming and J lost 10 bases; unmatched junction nucleotides: 2. The CDR3 nucleotides read TGTGCCAGCAGTTTTGACAGGGGGCCCTACACCTTC. Residues: CASSFDRGPYTF.

The chain has TRBV18 and TRBJ2-5; TRBD1 agrees at 9 bases. This CDR3 contains 16 residues. Germline V gene data show CDR1 as KGHSH and CDR2 as LQKENI. After removal of 3 bases from V and 4 bases from J, the junction contained 9 bases not matched to a gene. CDR3 protein: CASSPGTGYSGETQYF. The CDR3 DNA is TGTGCCAGCTCACCCGGGACAGGGTATTCAGGAGAGACCCAGTACTTC.